Shown below are 29 T cell receptor beta chains from a single sample sequenced in a study of T cells after yellow fever vaccination. TCRdb independently ran MiXCR on the 5' RACE reads; one entry per CDR3 protein. The repertoire holds about 74,000 distinct CDR3 sequences, more than 5.5% seen once, with around 32% in the top ten. Specimen: CD8+ T cells sorted from PBMCs, collected 5 to 6 days after the first yellow fever vaccination. Every receptor here comes from a man aged 18 to 30 who received the YFV17D yellow fever vaccine.

This clonotype was observed many times. The V call is TRBV7-9, the J call TRBJ1-2; D is ambiguous. Looked up from germline, CDR1 is SEHNR and CDR2 is FQNEAQ (reference sequence). Trimming took 6 bases from V and 0 from J, leaving 11 bases between them. The CDR3 runs 14 residues. The chain's CDR3 is CASRSVGTNYGYTF. CDR3 bases: TGTGCCAGCAGATCCGTCGGCACTAACTATGGCTACACCTTC.

This clonotype was seen ten or more times. The chain couples TRBV29-1 to TRBJ2-1; no clear D gene. Germline V lookup: CDR1 SQVTM, CDR2 ANQGSEA. Trimming shortened V by 5 bases and J by 7 bases, and 12 bases separated the two germline ends. The CDR3 spans 12 residues. This chain's CDR3 is CSVNGIWNEQFF. As DNA, the CDR3 is TGCAGCGTTAATGGGATTTGGAATGAGCAGTTCTTC.

This sequence joins TRBV6-6 and TRBJ2-7; D ambiguous. The CDR3 runs to 13 residues. In germline, CDR1 is MNHNY, CDR2 SVGAGI (reference sequence). V was pared by 4 bases and J by 2 bases, with 9 bases between. The CDR3 DNA is TGTGCCAGCAGTTCCCTAGGCCCCTACGAGCAGTACGTC. It yields the protein CASSSLGPYEQYV.

This clonotype occurred many times. The CDR3 sequence: CASSPNPGTSRGHTIYF. CDR3 coding DNA: TGTGCCAGCAGCCCAAACCCCGGGACATCGCGGGGGCACACCATATATTTT. This rearrangement joins TRBV11-2 to TRBJ1-3; D may be TRBD1 (6 bases). CDR3 length equals 17 residues. V was trimmed by 5 bases and J by 8 bases, leaving 25 bases between them. Per germline, CDR1 SGHAT and CDR2 FQNNGV.

The V call is TRBV5-5, the J call TRBJ1-2; 10 bases line up with TRBD1. This CDR3 is 15 amino acids long. Looked up from germline, CDR1 is SGHKS and CDR2 is YYEKEE (reference sequence). The V segment lost 5 bases and the J segment 2 bases; nucleotides outside the gene matches: 6. CDR3 bases: TGTGCCAGCAGGGAGACAGGGGGCCTAAACTATGGCTACACCTTC. It specifies CASRETGGLNYGYTF.

The V gene is TRBV27, the J gene TRBJ1-1; D is ambiguous. With 5 bases removed from V and 0 bases from J, the gap between germline ends came to 7 bases. The CDR3 totals 13 residues. Germline assignment: CDR1 MNHEY and CDR2 SMNVEV (reference sequence). The CDR3, as DNA: TGTGCCAGCAGTGACACTTTGAACACTGAAGCTTTCTTT. It is translated as CASSDTLNTEAFF.

This clonotype turned up a few times. The chain combines TRBV11-2 with TRBJ2-3; D uncertain. V lost 7 bases, J lost 6 bases, and 23 bases lay in between. Germline CDR1 SGHAT, CDR2 FQNNGV. The CDR3 covers 16 residues. For the CDR3, the DNA is TGTGCCAGCACCGCCCCCGCGTTGGCTGTTTCCGATACGCAGTATTTT. Amino acid sequence: CASTAPALAVSDTQYF.

In this sample, this clonotype turned up a few times. The chain employs TRBV4-3 and TRBJ1-4, with D hard to call. The germline V and J ends were trimmed by 4 bases and 0 bases, with 6 bases remaining between them. Germline loops: CDR1 LGHNA, CDR2 YSLEER. The length of the CDR3 is 14 residues. The CDR3 loop is CASSLHATNEKLFF. The DNA of the CDR3 is TGCGCCAGCAGCCTGCATGCAACTAATGAAAAACTGTTTTTT.

In this sample, this clonotype turned up many times. J is TRBJ2-7 and V is TRBV7-8, with D maybe TRBD1 (5 bases). Looked up from germline, CDR1 is SGHVS and CDR2 is FQNEAQ. This CDR3 is 14 amino acids long. V lost 5 bases and J lost 2, with 13 bases in between. The CDR3 sequence is CASSSRGLTYEQYV. CDR3 DNA sequence: TGTGCCAGCAGCAGTAGGGGATTAACCTACGAGCAGTACGTC.

In this sample, this clonotype turned up many times. The chain combines TRBV7-9 with TRBJ2-1; no clear D gene. V was shortened by 3 bases and J by 5 bases, with 11 bases between the two germline ends. The CDR3 covers 14 residues. Germline CDR1 is SEHNR and CDR2 is FQNEAQ (reference sequence). In DNA form, the CDR3 reads TGTGCCAGCAGCTTTGGCCGGGCGGACAATGAGCAGTTCTTC. It codes for CASSFGRADNEQFF.

This clonotype was detected only a few times. The chain is built from TRBV10-3 and TRBJ2-7; a possible D gene is TRBD2 (6 bases). CDR1 is ENHRY and CDR2 is SYGVKD in the germline V gene. The CDR3 runs to 12 residues. Trimming left V 11 bases short and J 3 bases short, with 14 bases between. The CDR3 is CASQDSGYEQYF. In DNA, the CDR3 is TGTGCCTCGCAGGATAGCGGCTACGAGCAGTACTTC.

This clonotype has just a few counts. The chain carries TRBV2 and TRBJ2-5; TRBD2 aligns across 16 bases. CDR3 length: 15 amino acids. Per the germline V gene, CDR1 is SNHLY and CDR2 is FYNNEI. V dropped 6 bases and J dropped 10; count of bases not matched to a gene: 8. The CDR3 DNA sequence: TGTGCCAGCAGAGCCGGGACTAGCGGGGGGGAACGCCAGTACTTC. Protein product: CASRAGTSGGERQYF.

CDR3 region: CAWRADRSNYGYTF. The CDR3, as DNA: TGTGCCTGGAGAGCAGACAGATCTAACTATGGCTACACCTTC. The chain combines TRBV30 with TRBJ1-2; perhaps TRBD1 as D (5 bases). Germline V gene data show CDR1 as GTSNPN and CDR2 as SVGIG (reference sequence). Deletions cut 3 bases from V and 0 bases from J, with 11 bases between. This CDR3 is 14 amino acids long.

This clonotype was observed at least ten times. The J gene is TRBJ2-4, the V gene TRBV3-1, with D unclear. This CDR3 contains 17 residues. Germline values: CDR1 LGHDT, CDR2 YNNKEL (reference sequence). Trimming shortened V by 1 base and J by 3 bases, and 16 bases separated the two germline ends. The CDR3 DNA sequence: TGTGCCAGCAGCCAAGTGCTTGGTGGGGTTGGCAAAAACATTCAGTACTTC. Protein: CASSQVLGGVGKNIQYF.

The chain uses TRBV6-2 or TRBV6-3 and TRBJ2-2, with a tentative D call TRBD2 (6 bases). This CDR3 has 17 residues. V was trimmed by 4 bases and J by 2 bases, leaving 17 bases between them. Per the germline V gene, CDR1 is MNHEY and CDR2 is SVGEGT. CDR3 in amino acids: CASSLHQEGFNTGELFF. DNA of the CDR3: TGTGCCAGCAGTTTACACCAGGAGGGGTTTAACACCGGGGAGCTGTTTTTT.

The table lists this clonotype with many counts. CDR3 sequence reads: CASSSSPGHTEAFF. CDR3 nucleotide sequence: TGTGCCAGCAGCTCCAGTCCAGGGCACACTGAAGCTTTCTTT. The J gene is TRBJ1-1, the V gene TRBV7-9; D is possibly TRBD1 (5 bases). Germline V lookup: CDR1 SEHNR, CDR2 FQNEAQ (reference sequence). The CDR3 sequence is 14 residues long. The germline V and J ends were trimmed by 4 bases and 3 bases, with 12 bases remaining between them. The full variable domain, completed using reference TRBV7-9 and TRBJ1-1, is DTGVSQNPRHKITKRGQNVTFRCDPISEHNRLYWYRQTLGQGPEFLTYFQNEAQLEKSRLLSDRFSAERPKGSFSTLEIQRTEQGDSAMYLCASSSSPGHTEAFFGQGTRLTVV.

The chain employs TRBV7-9 and TRBJ1-3; D may be TRBD1 (6 bases). V was trimmed by 5 bases and J by 0 bases, leaving 14 bases between them. Germline V CDR1 and CDR2: SEHNR, FQNEAQ (reference sequence). The CDR3 covers 16 residues. CDR3: CASSPPDSYSGNTIYF. The CDR3 coding sequence is TGTGCCAGCAGCCCCCCGGACAGTTACTCTGGAAACACCATATATTTT.

This clonotype was detected only a few times. The chain uses TRBV5-1 and TRBJ2-7, with a tentative D call TRBD1 (6 bases). The CDR3 runs to 16 residues. The V gene lost 5 bases and the J gene lost 2 bases, with 20 bases spanning the gap. CDR1 and CDR2 from the germline V gene are SGHRS and YFSETQ. CDR3 residues: CASSSSGTGTPYEQYV. Written as DNA, the CDR3 is TGCGCCAGCAGTTCGAGTGGGACCGGGACACCCTACGAGCAGTACGTC.

This clonotype was found a few times. CDR3 loop: CASSYSGGTEQFF. The CDR3 DNA is TGTGCCAGCAGCTATAGCGGGGGGACTGAGCAGTTCTTC. The genes are TRBV5-4 and TRBJ2-1; TRBD2 matches 10 bases. The trim removed 3 bases at V and 9 bases at J, leaving 3 bases unmatched. CDR1 SGHNT and CDR2 YYREEE come from the germline V gene (reference sequence). The CDR3 has 13 amino acids.

This clonotype was observed a handful of times. The V call is TRBV7-9, the J call TRBJ1-2; no firm D call. This CDR3 is built from 12 residues. Germline V gene data show CDR1 as SEHNR and CDR2 as FQNEAQ (reference sequence). Trimming pared 7 bases from V and 3 bases from J, leaving 9 bases between. The CDR3 DNA sequence: TGTGCCAGCAACCCTGCGGACTATGGCTACACCTTC. Translated, it gives CASNPADYGYTF.

This clonotype was observed a handful of times. The V and J genes are TRBV4-3 and TRBJ2-7, with TRBD2 as a possible D gene (5 bases). The CDR3 length is 14 residues. Trimming took off 1 base at V and 2 bases at J, with 9 bases between the two ends. In germline, CDR1 is LGHNA, CDR2 YSLEER. The CDR3 loop reads CASSQVAGTYEQYF. The CDR3 coding sequence is TGCGCCAGCAGCCAAGTGGCGGGTACCTACGAGCAGTACTTC.

As for this clonotype: Possible read error: a much larger clone is one base away. This chain links TRBV3-1 with TRBJ2-1; TRBD2 might be the D (5 bases). V was trimmed by 3 bases and J by 5 bases, leaving 5 bases between them. CDR3 size: 12 residues. The germline V gene has CDR1 LGHDT and CDR2 YNNKEL (reference sequence). CDR3 region: CASSHGNNEQFF. DNA for the CDR3: TGTGCCAGCAGCCACGGGAACAATGAGCAGTTCTTC.

The J gene is TRBJ2-7, the V gene TRBV7-9; TRBD2 might be the D (5 bases). This CDR3 is 13 amino acids long. The V gene lost 4 bases and the J gene lost 3 bases, with 10 bases spanning the gap. Germline V gives CDR1 SEHNR, CDR2 FQNEAQ (reference sequence). In nucleotides, the CDR3 is TGTGCCAGCAGCTCCCCCGGGGACTACGAGCAGTACGTC. Amino acids: CASSSPGDYEQYV.

This rearrangement joins TRBV6-1 to TRBJ1-4, with D tentatively TRBD1 (6 bases). CDR1 and CDR2 from the germline V gene are MNHNS and SASEGT. The CDR3 runs to 13 residues. Trimming took off 5 bases at V and 7 bases at J, with 11 bases between the two ends. The CDR3 DNA follows: TGTGCCAGCAGTACAGGGATAGGTGAAAAACTGTTTTTT. Protein sequence: CASSTGIGEKLFF.

The chain employs TRBV3-1 and TRBJ1-6; D is uncertain. This CDR3 has 15 residues. Germline V gives CDR1 LGHDT, CDR2 YNNKEL (reference sequence). The ends were cut back, 3 bases at V and 5 bases at J, with 11 bases in the middle. The CDR3 DNA reads TGTGCCAGCAGCCAGGCGACTATCCATAATTCACCCCTCCACTTT. It codes for CASSQATIHNSPLHF.

This clonotype was seen more than once but under ten times. The chain carries TRBV4-3 and TRBJ1-4; TRBD1 might be the D (5 bases). Trimming cost V 6 bases and J 0 bases, with 14 bases left between them. The V gene's germline CDR1 is LGHNA and CDR2 YSLEER. The CDR3 runs 16 residues. CDR3 protein: CASRHRRTATNEKLFF. CDR3 sequence (DNA): TGCGCCAGCAGACACAGGAGGACCGCAACTAATGAAAAACTGTTTTTT.

There are a few counts of this clonotype. The chain links TRBV19 to TRBJ1-1; 9 bases line up with TRBD1. Germline lookup yields CDR1 LNHDA and CDR2 SQIVND (reference sequence). The CDR3 extends over 14 amino acids. Trimming at V came to 1 base and at J to 5 bases, leaving 2 bases not matched to a gene. CDR3 nucleotide sequence: TGTGCCAGTAGTATAGGAGGACAGGGGACTGAAGCTTTCTTT. Translation: CASSIGGQGTEAFF.

The rearrangement links TRBV5-1 to TRBJ2-1; a possible D gene is TRBD2 (6 bases). Germline V lookup: CDR1 SGHRS, CDR2 YFSETQ. The CDR3 runs to 13 residues. Trimming took off 5 bases at V and 9 bases at J, with 15 bases between the two ends. Written as DNA, the CDR3 is TGCGCCAGCAGTGCGGGGTTGGCGGGTGAGCAGTTCTTC. Translating it yields CASSAGLAGEQFF.

In this sample, this clonotype turned up many times. The rearrangement uses TRBV6-2 or TRBV6-3 and TRBJ1-5; 8 positions match TRBD1. Trimming removed 6 bases from V and 0 bases from J; junction bases left unmatched: 7. Germline lookup yields CDR1 MNHEY and CDR2 SVGEGT. This CDR3 has 16 amino acids. The DNA for the CDR3 is TGTGCCAGCAGCCCCGGACAGGGCCCTAGCAATCAGCCCCAGCATTTT. Its protein is CASSPGQGPSNQPQHF.